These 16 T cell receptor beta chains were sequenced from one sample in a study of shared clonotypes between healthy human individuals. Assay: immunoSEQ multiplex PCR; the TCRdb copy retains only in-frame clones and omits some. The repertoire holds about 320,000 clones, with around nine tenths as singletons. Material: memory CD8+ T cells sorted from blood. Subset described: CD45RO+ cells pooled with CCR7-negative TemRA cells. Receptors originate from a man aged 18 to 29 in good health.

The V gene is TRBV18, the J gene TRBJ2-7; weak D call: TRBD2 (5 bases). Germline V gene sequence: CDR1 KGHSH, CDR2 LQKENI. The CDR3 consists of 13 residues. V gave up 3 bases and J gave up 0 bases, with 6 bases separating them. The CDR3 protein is CASSPSDSYEQYF. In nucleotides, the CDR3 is TGTGCCAGCTCACCTAGCGACTCCTACGAGCAGTACTTC.

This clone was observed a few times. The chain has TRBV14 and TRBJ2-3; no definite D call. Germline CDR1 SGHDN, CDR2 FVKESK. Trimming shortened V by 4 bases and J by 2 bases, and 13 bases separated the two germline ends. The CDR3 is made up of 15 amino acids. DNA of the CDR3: TGTGCCAGCAGCCTGACCCACTCAACCACAGATACGCAGTATTTT. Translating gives CASSLTHSTTDTQYF.

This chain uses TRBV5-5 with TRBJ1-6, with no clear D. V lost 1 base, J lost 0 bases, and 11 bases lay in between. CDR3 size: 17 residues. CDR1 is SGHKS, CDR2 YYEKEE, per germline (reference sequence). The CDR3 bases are TGTGCCAGCAGCTTGAACCGCTTACTCTCCTATAATTCACCCCTCCACTTT. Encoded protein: CASSLNRLLSYNSPLHF.

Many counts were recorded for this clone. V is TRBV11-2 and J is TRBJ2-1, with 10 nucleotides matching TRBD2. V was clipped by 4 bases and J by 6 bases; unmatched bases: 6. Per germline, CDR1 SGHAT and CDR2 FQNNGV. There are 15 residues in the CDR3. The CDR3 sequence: CASSYWTSGGNEQFF. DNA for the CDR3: TGTGCCAGCAGCTATTGGACTAGCGGTGGCAATGAGCAGTTCTTC.

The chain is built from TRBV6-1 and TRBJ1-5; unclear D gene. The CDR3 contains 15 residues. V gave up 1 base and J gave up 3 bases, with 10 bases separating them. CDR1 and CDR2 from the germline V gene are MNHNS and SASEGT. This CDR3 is CASSEGQALNQPQHF. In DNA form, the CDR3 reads TGTGCCAGCAGTGAAGGGCAGGCACTCAATCAGCCCCAGCATTTT.

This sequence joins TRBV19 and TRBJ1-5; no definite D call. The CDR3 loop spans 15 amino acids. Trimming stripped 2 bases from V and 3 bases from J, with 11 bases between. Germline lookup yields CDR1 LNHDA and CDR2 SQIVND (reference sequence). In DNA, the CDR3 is TGTGCCAGTAGTATAACCAGACTACCCAATCAGCCCCAGCATTTT. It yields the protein CASSITRLPNQPQHF.

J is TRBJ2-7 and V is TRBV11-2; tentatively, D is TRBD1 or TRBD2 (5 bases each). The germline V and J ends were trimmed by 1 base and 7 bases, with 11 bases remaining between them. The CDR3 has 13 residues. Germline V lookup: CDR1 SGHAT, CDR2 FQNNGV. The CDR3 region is CASSLVRWGEQYF. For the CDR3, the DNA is TGTGCCAGCAGCTTAGTTAGGTGGGGGGAGCAGTACTTC. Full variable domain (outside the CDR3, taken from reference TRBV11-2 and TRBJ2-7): EAGVAQSPRYKIIEKRQSVAFWCNPISGHATLYWYQQILGQGPKLLIQFQNNGVVDDSQLPKDRFSAERLKGVDSTLKIQPAKLEDSAVYLCASSLVRWGEQYFGPGTRLTVT.

CDR3 protein: CASSLVGTGTDAFF. CDR3 in DNA: TGTGCCAGCAGCTTAGTTGGGACCGGGACAGACGCTTTCTTT. The V and J genes are TRBV7-8 and TRBJ1-1; TRBD1 matches 7 bases. In germline, CDR1 is SGHVS, CDR2 FQNEAQ. The CDR3 runs 14 residues. V was pared by 1 base and J by 11 bases, with 10 bases of the junction left unmatched.

CDR3 region: CASSSWTGPTENIQYF. CDR3 in DNA: TGTGCCAGCAGCTCCTGGACAGGGCCTACAGAAAACATTCAGTACTTC. The chain employs TRBV5-4 and TRBJ2-4, with 8 nucleotides matching TRBD1. This CDR3 has 16 amino acids. Trimming took 3 bases from V and 5 from J; bases not matched to a gene: 10. The germline V gene encodes CDR1 SGHNT and CDR2 YYREEE (reference sequence).

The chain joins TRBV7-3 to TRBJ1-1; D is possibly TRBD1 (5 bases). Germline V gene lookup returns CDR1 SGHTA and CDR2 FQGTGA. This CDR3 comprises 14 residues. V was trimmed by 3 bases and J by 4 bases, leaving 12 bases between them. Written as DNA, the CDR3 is TGTGCCAGCAGCTTCGAGGCAGGGATCACTGAAGCTTTCTTT. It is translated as CASSFEAGITEAFF.

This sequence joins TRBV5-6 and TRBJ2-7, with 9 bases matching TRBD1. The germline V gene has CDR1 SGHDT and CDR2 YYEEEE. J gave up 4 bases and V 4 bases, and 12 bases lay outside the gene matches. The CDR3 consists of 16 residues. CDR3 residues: CASSPYRGLRAYEQYF. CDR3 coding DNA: TGTGCCAGCAGCCCCTACAGGGGGCTAAGGGCTTACGAGCAGTACTTC.

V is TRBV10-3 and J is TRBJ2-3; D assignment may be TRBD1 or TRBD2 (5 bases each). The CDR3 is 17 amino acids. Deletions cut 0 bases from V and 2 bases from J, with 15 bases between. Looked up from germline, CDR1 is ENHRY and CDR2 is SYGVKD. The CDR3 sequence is CAISESPGPYSTDTQYF. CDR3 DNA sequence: TGTGCCATCAGTGAGTCGCCGGGGCCGTACTCCACAGATACGCAGTATTTT.

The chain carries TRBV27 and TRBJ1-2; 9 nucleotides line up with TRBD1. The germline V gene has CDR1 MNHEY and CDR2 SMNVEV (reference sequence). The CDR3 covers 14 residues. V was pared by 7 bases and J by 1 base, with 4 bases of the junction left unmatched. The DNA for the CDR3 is TGTGCCAGCAATCCGACAGGGGGTAACTATGGCTACACCTTC. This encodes CASNPTGGNYGYTF.

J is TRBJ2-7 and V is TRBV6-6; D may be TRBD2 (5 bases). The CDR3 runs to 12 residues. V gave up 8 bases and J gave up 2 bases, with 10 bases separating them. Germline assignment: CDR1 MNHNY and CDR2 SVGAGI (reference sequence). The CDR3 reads CASGGVAYEQYF. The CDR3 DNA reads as TGTGCCAGCGGAGGAGTGGCCTACGAGCAGTACTTC.

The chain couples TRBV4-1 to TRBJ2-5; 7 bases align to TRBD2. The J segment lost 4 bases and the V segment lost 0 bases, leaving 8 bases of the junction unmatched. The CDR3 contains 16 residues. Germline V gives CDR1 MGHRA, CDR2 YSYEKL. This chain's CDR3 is CASSQEGEGLGETQYF. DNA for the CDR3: TGCGCCAGCAGCCAAGAAGGGGAGGGCCTCGGAGAGACCCAGTACTTC.

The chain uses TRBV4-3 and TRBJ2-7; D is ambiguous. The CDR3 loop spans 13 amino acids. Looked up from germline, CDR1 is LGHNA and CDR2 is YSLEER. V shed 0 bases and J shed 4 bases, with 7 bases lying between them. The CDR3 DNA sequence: TGCGCCAGCAGCCAAGATCAAGCATACGAGCAGTACTTC. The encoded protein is CASSQDQAYEQYF.